This T cell receptor (beta chain) was sequenced during a study of T cells in Graves' hyperthyroidism and ophthalmopathy. RNA transcripts provided the source from which TCR beta CDR3 regions were amplified. During a first-round RT-PCR of the TCR CDR3, the HTBI primer set was used. TCRdb re-derived calls from the multiplex PCR reads in MiXCR, one entry per CDR3 protein. Among roughly 500,000 distinct CDR3 sequences listed, 46% were seen once. This clonotype was picked up a small number of times. Germline V lookup: CDR1 SEHNR, CDR2 FQNEAQ (reference sequence). This CDR3 has 12 residues. The V gene lost 9 bases and the J gene lost 7 bases, with 15 bases spanning the gap.

V usage is TRBV7-9 and J usage is TRBJ1-1; a weak D match, TRBD1 (6 bases). This clonotype was obtained from an adult woman with Graves' disease, either hyperthyroidism or ophthalmopathy (not recorded which). Input material: peripheral blood or thyroid tissue (not recorded which). The CDR3 sequence is CASGGQAIEAFF. CDR3 nucleotide sequence: TGTGCCAGTGGGGGGCAGGCCATTGAAGCTTTCTTT.